Sequencing of this T cell receptor (beta chain) was carried out in a study of PD-1 blockade in classical Hodgkin lymphoma. This CDR3 region has 14 residues. Germline CDR1 and CDR2: SGHAT and FQNNGV. V was cut by 6 bases and J by 0 bases, with 9 bases left in between. Relapses following autologous stem cell transplantation were seen in all patients, with brentuximab vedotin exposure varying. The study recorded best responses of complete response, partial response or progressive disease. Produced via immunoSEQ multiplex PCR; TCRdb's table is partial and in-frame only. The sample has roughly 40,000 clones; roughly 86% are singletons. Only one count was recorded for this clone.

This clonotype was sampled from a human donor with classical Hodgkin lymphoma. Sequenced here: peripheral blood mononuclear cells (PBMCs), sampled at baseline. This chain connects TRBV11-2 to TRBJ2-1, with a possible D match to TRBD1 (5 bases). Here the CDR3 reads CASRRTHSYNEQFF. The CDR3 DNA is TGTGCCAGCAGACGGACACACTCCTACAATGAGCAGTTCTTC.